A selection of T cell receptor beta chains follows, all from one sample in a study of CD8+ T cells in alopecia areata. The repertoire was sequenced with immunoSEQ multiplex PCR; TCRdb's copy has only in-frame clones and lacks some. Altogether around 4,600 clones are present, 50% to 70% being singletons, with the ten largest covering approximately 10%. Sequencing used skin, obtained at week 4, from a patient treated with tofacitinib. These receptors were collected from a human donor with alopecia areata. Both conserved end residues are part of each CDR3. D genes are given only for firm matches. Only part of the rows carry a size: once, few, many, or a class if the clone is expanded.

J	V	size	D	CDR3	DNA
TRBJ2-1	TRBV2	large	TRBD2	CASSADGTSGYNEQFF	TGTGCCAGCAGTGCCGATGGGACTAGCGGCTACAATGAGCAGTTCTTC
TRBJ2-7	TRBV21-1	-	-	CASRTRTDCVGEQYF	TGTGCCAGCAGGACCCGGACAGACTGCGTGGGCGAGCAGTACTTC
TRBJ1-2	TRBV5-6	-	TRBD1	CASSLIWDRGFGYTF	TGTGCCAGCAGCTTGATCTGGGACAGGGGTTTTGGCTACACCTTC
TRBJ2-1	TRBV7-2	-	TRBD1	CASSLGQGRYNEQFF	TGTGCCAGCAGCTTAGGACAGGGGAGATACAATGAGCAGTTCTTC
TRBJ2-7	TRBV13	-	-	CASTLRQRPGEQYF	TGTGCCAGCACCTTAAGGCAAAGACCGGGGGAGCAGTACTTC
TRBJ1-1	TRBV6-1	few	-	CASSEGGWEGTEAFF	TGTGCCAGCAGTGAAGGAGGCTGGGAGGGCACTGAAGCTTTCTTT
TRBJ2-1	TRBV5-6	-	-	CASSSREPGSYNEQFF	TGTGCCAGCAGCTCTCGAGAACCAGGATCCTACAATGAGCAGTTCTTC
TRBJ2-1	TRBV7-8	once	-	CASSSQKPAYNEQFF	TGTGCCAGCAGCTCCCAAAAACCGGCCTACAATGAGCAGTTCTTC
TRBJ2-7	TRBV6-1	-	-	CASSEWEVPYEQYF	TGTGCCAGCAGTGAATGGGAAGTTCCCTACGAGCAGTACTTC
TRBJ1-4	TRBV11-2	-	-	CASSLAGGNEKLFF	TGTGCCAGCAGCTTAGCCGGGGGCAATGAAAAACTGTTTTTT
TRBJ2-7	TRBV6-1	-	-	CASSEERTYEQYF	TGTGCCAGCAGTGAAGAGAGGACCTACGAGCAGTACTTC
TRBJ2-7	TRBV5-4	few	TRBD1	CASNRWDRGPREQYF	TGTGCCAGCAACCGTTGGGACAGGGGCCCTCGGGAGCAGTACTTC
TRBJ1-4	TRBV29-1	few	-	CSAFGGANEKLFF	TGCAGCGCGTTCGGGGGGGCGAATGAAAAACTGTTTTTT
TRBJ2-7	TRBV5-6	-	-	CASSHAGNSYEQYF	TGTGCCAGCAGCCACGCAGGCAACTCCTACGAGCAGTACTTC
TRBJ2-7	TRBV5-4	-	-	CASSHGTDYEQYF	TGTGCCAGCAGCCACGGGACGGACTACGAGCAGTACTTC
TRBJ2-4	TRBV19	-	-	CASSTAGGQNIQYF	TGTGCCAGTAGTACGGCAGGGGGGCAAAACATTCAGTACTTC
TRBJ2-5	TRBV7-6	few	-	CASRLSEGGTQYF	TGTGCCAGCAGACTCTCGGAGGGAGGGACCCAGTACTTC
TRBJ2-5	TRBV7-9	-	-	CASSSGQRVGETQYF	TGTGCCAGCAGCTCAGGACAGCGCGTAGGGGAGACCCAGTACTTC
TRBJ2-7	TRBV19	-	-	CASRAWTDDEQYF	TGTGCCAGTAGGGCATGGACTGACGACGAGCAGTACTTC
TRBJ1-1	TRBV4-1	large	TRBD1	CASSQDDRVGTEAFF	TGCGCCAGCAGCCAAGATGACAGGGTGGGCACTGAAGCTTTCTTT
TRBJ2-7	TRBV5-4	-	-	CASSSGKATNAYEQYF	TGTGCCAGCAGCTCGGGAAAAGCAACTAACGCGTACGAGCAGTACTTC
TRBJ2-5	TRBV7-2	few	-	CASSLPPGQGWETQYF	TGTGCCAGCAGCTTACCCCCAGGGCAGGGATGGGAGACCCAGTACTTC
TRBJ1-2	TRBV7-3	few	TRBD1	CASSSGRDSFYGGYTF	TGTGCCAGCAGCTCGGGCCGGGACAGCTTTTATGGAGGCTACACCTTC
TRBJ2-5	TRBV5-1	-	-	CASSWLDLQGYQETQYF	TGCGCCAGCAGCTGGTTGGACCTACAGGGTTACCAAGAGACCCAGTACTTC
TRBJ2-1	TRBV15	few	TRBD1	CATSRGQGTNYNEQFF	TGTGCCACCAGCAGAGGACAGGGGACGAACTACAATGAGCAGTTCTTC
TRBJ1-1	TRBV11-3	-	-	CASSLGSEAFF	TGTGCCAGCAGCTTGGGTTCTGAAGCTTTCTTT
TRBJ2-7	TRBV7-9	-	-	CASSPPRVREQYF	TGTGCCAGCAGCCCCCCCCGGGTTCGCGAGCAGTACTTC
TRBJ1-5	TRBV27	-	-	CASREVGNQPQHF	TGTGCCAGCAGGGAGGTTGGGAACCAGCCCCAGCATTTT
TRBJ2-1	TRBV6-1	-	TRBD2	CASSEALRLAGGYEQFF	TGTGCCAGCAGTGAAGCGCTCCGTCTAGCGGGAGGTTATGAGCAGTTCTTC
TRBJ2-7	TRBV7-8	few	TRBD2	CASSPSGGSSYEQYF	TGTGCCAGCAGCCCTAGCGGGGGGAGCTCCTACGAGCAGTACTTC
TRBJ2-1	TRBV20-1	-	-	CSARFGYEQFF	TGCAGTGCTAGGTTCGGCTATGAGCAGTTCTTC
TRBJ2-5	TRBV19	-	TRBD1	CASSISGQGAHETQYF	TGTGCCAGTAGTATCTCCGGACAGGGGGCGCATGAGACCCAGTACTTC
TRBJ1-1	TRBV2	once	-	CARTAHLSSRPEAFF	TGTGCCAGAACCGCACACCTTAGTTCCCGCCCTGAAGCTTTCTTT